This T cell receptor (beta chain) stems from a study of identifying expanded T cells in peripheral blood. J lost 2 bases, V lost 0 bases, and 3 bases had no gene match. Germline CDR1 reads LGHNA; CDR2 reads YSLEER. This CDR3 has 16 amino acids. The table came from immunoSEQ multiplex PCR; TCRdb's copy has only in-frame clones and leaves some out. The table has roughly 120,000 clones, about 87% seen once. During the collection period, no donor immune events like infections were recorded. Findings and caveats of the study: Across healthy donors, higher total template counts meant significantly greater approximately two-week count variance. Differentially abundant clones: roughly 1.2 between replicates, just under 17 at around 14 days, less than 20 at four.

As to this clone: Its antigen is not known.

This sequence was found in a person between 18 and 70 years old in good health. The chain couples TRBV4-3 to TRBJ2-3; 9 positions agree with TRBD2. Sequenced material: blood. The DNA for the CDR3 is TGCGCCAGCAGCCAAGAGCTAGCGGGACTCACAGATACGCAGTATTTT. This codes for CASSQELAGLTDTQYF.